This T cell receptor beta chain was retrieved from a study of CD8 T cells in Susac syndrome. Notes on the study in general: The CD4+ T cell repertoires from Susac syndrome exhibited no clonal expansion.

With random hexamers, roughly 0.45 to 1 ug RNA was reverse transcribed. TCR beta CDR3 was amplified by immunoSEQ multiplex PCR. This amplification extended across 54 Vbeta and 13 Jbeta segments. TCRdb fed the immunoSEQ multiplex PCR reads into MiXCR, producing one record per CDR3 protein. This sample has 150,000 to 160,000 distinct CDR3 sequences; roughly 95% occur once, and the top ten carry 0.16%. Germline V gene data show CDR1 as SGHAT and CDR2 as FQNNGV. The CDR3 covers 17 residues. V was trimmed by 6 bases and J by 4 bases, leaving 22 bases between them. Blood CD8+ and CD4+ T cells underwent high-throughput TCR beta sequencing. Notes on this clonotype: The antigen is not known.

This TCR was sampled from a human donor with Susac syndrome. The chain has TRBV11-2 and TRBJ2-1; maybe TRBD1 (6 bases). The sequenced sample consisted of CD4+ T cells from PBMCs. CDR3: CASSEPLGTPTYNEQFF. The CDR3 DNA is TGTGCCAGCAGTGAGCCCCTTGGGACACCTACGTACAATGAGCAGTTCTTC. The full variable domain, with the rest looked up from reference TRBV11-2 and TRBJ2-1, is EAGVAQSPRYKIIEKRQSVAFWCNPISGHATLYWYQQILGQGPKLLIQFQNNGVVDDSQLPKDRFSAERLKGVDSTLKIQPAKLEDSAVYLCASSEPLGTPTYNEQFFGPGTRLTVL.